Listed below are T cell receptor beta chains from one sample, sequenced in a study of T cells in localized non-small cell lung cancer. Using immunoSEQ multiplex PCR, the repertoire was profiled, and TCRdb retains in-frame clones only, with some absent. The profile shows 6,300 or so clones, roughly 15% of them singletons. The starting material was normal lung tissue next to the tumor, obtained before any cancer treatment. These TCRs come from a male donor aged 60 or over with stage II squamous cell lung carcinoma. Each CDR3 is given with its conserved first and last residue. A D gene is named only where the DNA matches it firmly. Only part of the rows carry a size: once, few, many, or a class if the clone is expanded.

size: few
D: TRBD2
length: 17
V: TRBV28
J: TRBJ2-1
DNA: TGTGCCAGCAATCCGGGTCCGCTAGCGGGATCTAAGGCGGAGCAGTTCTTC
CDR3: CASNPGPLAGSKAEQFF

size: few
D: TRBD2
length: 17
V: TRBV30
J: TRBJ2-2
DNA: TGTGCCTGGAGCCTCCAACGGCGGGAGGCCGACACCGGGGAGCTGTTTTTT
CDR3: CAWSLQRREADTGELFF

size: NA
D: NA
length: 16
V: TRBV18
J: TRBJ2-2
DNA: TGTGCCAGCTCACCAATGAGGGAGAAGAACACCGGGGAGCTGTTTTTT
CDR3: CASSPMREKNTGELFF

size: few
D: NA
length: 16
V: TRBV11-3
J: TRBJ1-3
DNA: TGTGCCAGCAGCTTGAATGGGGGCGCAGCCGGAAACACCATATATTTT
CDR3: CASSLNGGAAGNTIYF

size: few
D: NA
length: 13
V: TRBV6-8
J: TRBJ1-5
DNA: TGTGCCAGCAGTACAGGGAGCAATCAGCCCCAGCATTTT
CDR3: CASSTGSNQPQHF

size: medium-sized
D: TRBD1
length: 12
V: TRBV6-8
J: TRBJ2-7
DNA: TGTGCCAGCAGTGAGGGGACAGGCGAGCAGTACTTC
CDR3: CASSEGTGEQYF

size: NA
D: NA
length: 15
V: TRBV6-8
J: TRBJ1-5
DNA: TGTGCCAGCAGCTTAACCAGGTTCGGCAATCAGCCCCAGCATTTT
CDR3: CASSLTRFGNQPQHF

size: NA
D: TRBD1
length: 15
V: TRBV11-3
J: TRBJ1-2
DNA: TGTGCCAGCAGAACCGGGACAGGGGAGGGCTATGGCTACACCTTC
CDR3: CASRTGTGEGYGYTF

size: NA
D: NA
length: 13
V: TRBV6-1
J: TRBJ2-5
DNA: TGTGCCAGCAGTGAAGCGCGTGGGGAAACCCAGTACTTC
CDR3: CASSEARGETQYF

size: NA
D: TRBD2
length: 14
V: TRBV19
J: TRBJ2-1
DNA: TGTGCCAGTAGCGCTCTAGCGGGTTTTAATGAGCAGTTCTTC
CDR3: CASSALAGFNEQFF

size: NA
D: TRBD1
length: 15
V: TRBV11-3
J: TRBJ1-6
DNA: TGTGCCAGCAGCTCAGAGACAGGGAACAATTCACCCCTCCACTTT
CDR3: CASSSETGNNSPLHF

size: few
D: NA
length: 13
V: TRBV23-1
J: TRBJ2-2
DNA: TGCGCCCAGCATCGGGACAACACCGGGGAGCTGTTTTTT
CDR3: CAQHRDNTGELFF

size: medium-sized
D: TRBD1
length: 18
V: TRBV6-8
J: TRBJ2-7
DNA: TGTGCCAGCAGTCCTGCCCGTCGGACAGGGGGCCTCTCCTACGAGCAGTACTTC
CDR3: CASSPARRTGGLSYEQYF

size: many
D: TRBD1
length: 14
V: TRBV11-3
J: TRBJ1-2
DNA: TGTGCCAGCAGCTTAACAGGGGGCAACTATGGCTACACCTTC
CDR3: CASSLTGGNYGYTF

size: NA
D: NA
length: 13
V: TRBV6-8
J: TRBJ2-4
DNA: TGTGCCAGCAGCCTCCAGGGGTGGGACATTCAGTACTTC
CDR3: CASSLQGWDIQYF

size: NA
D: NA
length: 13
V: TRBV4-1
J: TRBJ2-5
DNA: TGCGCCAGCAGCCAAGGCCTCACGGAGACCCAGTACTTC
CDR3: CASSQGLTETQYF

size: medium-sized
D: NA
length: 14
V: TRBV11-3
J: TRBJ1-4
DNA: TGTGCCAGCAGCTTATCCGGGGGACGGGAAAAACTGTTTTTT
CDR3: CASSLSGGREKLFF

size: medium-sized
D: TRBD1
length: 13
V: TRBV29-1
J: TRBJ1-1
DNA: TGCAGCCATGACAGGGGTCCAAGCACTGAAGCTTTCTTT
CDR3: CSHDRGPSTEAFF

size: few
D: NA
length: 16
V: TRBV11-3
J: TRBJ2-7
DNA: TGTGCCAGCAGCTACTCCGGGACCCTACTCTCCTACGAGCAGTACTTC
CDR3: CASSYSGTLLSYEQYF

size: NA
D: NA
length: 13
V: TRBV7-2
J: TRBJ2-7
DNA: TGTGCCAGCAGCCGGGGCCGCTCCTACGAGCAGTACTTC
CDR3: CASSRGRSYEQYF

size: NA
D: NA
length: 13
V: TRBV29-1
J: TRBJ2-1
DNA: TGCAGCGCGTCCCTTCTGGCGGGTGAGGAGCAGTTCTTC
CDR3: CSASLLAGEEQFF

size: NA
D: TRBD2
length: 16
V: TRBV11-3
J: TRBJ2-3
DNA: TGTGCCAGCAGCTTGGCAGGACTAGCGGCAACAGATACGCAGTATTTT
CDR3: CASSLAGLAATDTQYF

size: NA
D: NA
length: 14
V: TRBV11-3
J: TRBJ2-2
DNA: TGTGCCAGCAGCCTAGACACGAACACCGGGGAGCTGTTTTTT
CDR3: CASSLDTNTGELFF

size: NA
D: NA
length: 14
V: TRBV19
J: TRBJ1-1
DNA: TGTGCCAGTACCCCGGAAGGGGTTCGAACTGAAGCTTTCTTT
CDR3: CASTPEGVRTEAFF